The entry below describes one TCR beta chain. Its matching antigen is unknown. The junction differs from germline at one of its ends, possibly a read error. The CDR3 has 12 amino acids. Germline V gene data show CDR1 as SQVTM and CDR2 as ANQGSEA. A sample-barcoded 5' primer and a J-beta primer mix were used in a second PCR of roughly 6 to 12 cycles. Carrying 12 random nucleotides, a template-switch adaptor labeled each individual cDNA molecule. There were at least 3 million CDR3-containing paired-end reads obtained from each sample. TCRdb passed the 5' RACE reads through MiXCR, listing each CDR3 protein once. Of hundreds of thousands of distinct CDR3 sequences listed, roughly 64% are singletons. This specimen belongs to a study of blood T cells in healthy people across ages. General study results and limits: Long-lived donors exceeded aged donors in naive CD4+ cells and diversity. PBMCs were not sorted, which prevented a conclusive comparison of naive versus antigen-experienced cells.

The sequence came from a man aged 25-45 years in good health. J is TRBJ2-5 and V is TRBV29-1, with D maybe TRBD2 (5 bases). Source material: blood. CDR3 in DNA: TGCTGCGTTGAGGGCCACCAAGAGACCCAGTACTTC. Translation gives CCVEGHQETQYF.